Listed below are T cell receptor beta chains from one sample, sequenced in a study of T cell therapy after organ transplantation. No cognate antigen is known for these TCRs. Profiling relied on immunoSEQ multiplex PCR, and the TCRdb table lists in-frame clones only, not all of them. The repertoire has about 18,000 clones, approximately 85% of them found once; the top ten carry about 28%. The sample here was CD8+ T cells from blood, taken after autologous CMV-specific T cell therapy. These receptors were collected from a human patient who had received a solid organ transplant and had CMV disease. A subset of T cells may come from the graft donor. The CDR3 runs from the conserved cysteine through the conserved F or W. A D gene is named only where the DNA matches it firmly. Clone size is stated in some rows and not others, as once, few, many or a class when expanded.

cdr3_nt: TGCGCCAGCAGCCAAGACGGGGGTTACACCGGGGAGCTGTTTTTT
cdr3_aa: CASSQDGGYTGELFF
d_call: .
v_call: TRBV4-3
j_call: TRBJ2-2
clone_size: .
cdr3_length: 15

cdr3_nt: TGTGCCAGCAGCCAAGATCTAGGACAGGGGCTAACAGATACGCAGTATTTT
cdr3_aa: CASSQDLGQGLTDTQYF
d_call: TRBD1
v_call: TRBV4-2
j_call: TRBJ2-3
clone_size: once
cdr3_length: 17

cdr3_nt: TGTGCCAGCACCGGAGGAGGGTACGAGCAGTACTTC
cdr3_aa: CASTGGGYEQYF
d_call: .
v_call: TRBV13
j_call: TRBJ2-7
clone_size: .
cdr3_length: 12

cdr3_nt: TGTGCCACCAGCAGAGATCCGCAGGGAATGTACACTGAAGCTTTCTTT
cdr3_aa: CATSRDPQGMYTEAFF
d_call: .
v_call: TRBV15
j_call: TRBJ1-1
clone_size: .
cdr3_length: 16

cdr3_nt: TGTGCCAGCAGTCCAGAGGGGCTCCGTCAATCCTACGAGCAGTACTTC
cdr3_aa: CASSPEGLRQSYEQYF
d_call: .
v_call: TRBV27
j_call: TRBJ2-7
clone_size: .
cdr3_length: 16

cdr3_nt: TGTGCCAGCAGCCACTCCTACGAGCAGTACTTC
cdr3_aa: CASSHSYEQYF
d_call: .
v_call: TRBV7-2
j_call: TRBJ2-7
clone_size: .
cdr3_length: 11

cdr3_nt: TGTGCTAGCAGCTTCGGGGTTACTGGGGCCAACGTCCTGACTTTC
cdr3_aa: CASSFGVTGANVLTF
d_call: .
v_call: TRBV7-7
j_call: TRBJ2-6
clone_size: medium-sized
cdr3_length: 15

cdr3_nt: TGTGCCAGCAGCTTAGAACGGCAGGATATCAATGAGCAGTTCTTC
cdr3_aa: CASSLERQDINEQFF
d_call: .
v_call: TRBV11-2
j_call: TRBJ2-1
clone_size: .
cdr3_length: 15

cdr3_nt: TGTGCCAGCAGTTTATCGGCAGATAACTATGGCTACACCTTC
cdr3_aa: CASSLSADNYGYTF
d_call: .
v_call: TRBV27
j_call: TRBJ1-2
clone_size: .
cdr3_length: 14

cdr3_nt: TGTGCCAGCAGCAAACTCCGAGACGCAAATGACAGGTTGATGAACACTGAAGCTTTCTTT
cdr3_aa: CASSKLRDANDRLMNTEAFF
d_call: .
v_call: TRBV21-1
j_call: TRBJ1-1
clone_size: medium-sized
cdr3_length: 20

cdr3_nt: TGTGCCTGGAGTGACGGGAATCAGCCCCAGCATTTT
cdr3_aa: CAWSDGNQPQHF
d_call: .
v_call: TRBV30
j_call: TRBJ1-5
clone_size: .
cdr3_length: 12

cdr3_nt: TGTGCCAGCAGCCGGTCCAGTGGCTTTACGCAGTATTTT
cdr3_aa: CASSRSSGFTQYF
d_call: .
v_call: TRBV6-5
j_call: TRBJ2-3
clone_size: .
cdr3_length: 13

cdr3_nt: TGTGCCAGCAGTCCCTTGGCCCTGGCCACTGAAGCTTTCTTT
cdr3_aa: CASSPLALATEAFF
d_call: .
v_call: TRBV28
j_call: TRBJ1-1
clone_size: .
cdr3_length: 14

cdr3_nt: TGTGCCAGCAGCTATGACAGGGAATCCTACAATGAGCAGTTCTTC
cdr3_aa: CASSYDRESYNEQFF
d_call: TRBD1
v_call: TRBV27
j_call: TRBJ2-1
clone_size: .
cdr3_length: 15

cdr3_nt: TGCAGCGTTGAGCCGGGAGTTGATAATGAGCAGTTCTTC
cdr3_aa: CSVEPGVDNEQFF
d_call: .
v_call: TRBV29-1
j_call: TRBJ2-1
clone_size: .
cdr3_length: 13

cdr3_nt: TGTGCCAGCAGCTTTAGCGGCGGACCCACAGATACGCAGTATTTT
cdr3_aa: CASSFSGGPTDTQYF
d_call: .
v_call: TRBV5-4
j_call: TRBJ2-3
clone_size: once
cdr3_length: 15

cdr3_nt: TGTGCCAGCTCGGATGAGGGGTGGAATGAGCAGTTCTTC
cdr3_aa: CASSDEGWNEQFF
d_call: .
v_call: TRBV9
j_call: TRBJ2-1
clone_size: .
cdr3_length: 13

cdr3_nt: TGTGCCAGCAGCGTTGGGACTGGGAGCAATCAGCCCCAGCATTTT
cdr3_aa: CASSVGTGSNQPQHF
d_call: .
v_call: TRBV9
j_call: TRBJ1-5
clone_size: .
cdr3_length: 15

cdr3_nt: TGTGCCAGCAGCCCAAGGGCAGAAAAACTGTTTTTT
cdr3_aa: CASSPRAEKLFF
d_call: .
v_call: TRBV11-2
j_call: TRBJ1-4
clone_size: .
cdr3_length: 12

cdr3_nt: TGTGCCAGCAGTTACGGGCAGGGGGAGAATGAGCAGTTCTTC
cdr3_aa: CASSYGQGENEQFF
d_call: TRBD1
v_call: TRBV6-5
j_call: TRBJ2-1
clone_size: .
cdr3_length: 14

cdr3_nt: TGTGCCAGCAGCGCCCGGGGGAACACAGATACGCAGTATTTT
cdr3_aa: CASSARGNTDTQYF
d_call: .
v_call: TRBV7-8
j_call: TRBJ2-3
clone_size: .
cdr3_length: 14

cdr3_nt: TGTGCCAGCAGTGTTACTGGGAGGGACACTGAAGCTTTCTTT
cdr3_aa: CASSVTGRDTEAFF
d_call: .
v_call: TRBV25-1
j_call: TRBJ1-1
clone_size: .
cdr3_length: 14

cdr3_nt: TGTGCCAGCAGTTACGGGGCAGGGGGTACAGCGGGGCAGTACTTC
cdr3_aa: CASSYGAGGTAGQYF
d_call: .
v_call: TRBV6-5
j_call: TRBJ2-7
clone_size: .
cdr3_length: 15

cdr3_nt: TGTGCCAGCAGCTATGGACAGCACAATCAGCCCCAGCATTTT
cdr3_aa: CASSYGQHNQPQHF
d_call: .
v_call: TRBV6-5
j_call: TRBJ1-5
clone_size: .
cdr3_length: 14